The next 10 T cell receptor beta chains were all read from a single sample in a study of blood T cells in healthy people across ages. With a J-beta primer mix and a sample-barcoded 5' primer, a second PCR ran 7 to 11 cycles. Each CDR3 protein gets one entry after TCRdb re-called the 5' RACE reads with MiXCR. The profile shows around 700,000 distinct CDR3 sequences, just under 25% of them singletons. Separately, the same data were catalogued under a study of T cells of mothers and their children.

The specimen sequenced was blood. Receptors originate from a boy aged 10-17 years in good health.

This clonotype was seen a handful of times. The J gene is TRBJ2-1, the V gene TRBV5-1; no firm D call. V was trimmed by 0 bases and J by 0 bases, leaving 13 bases between them. Germline V gene lookup returns CDR1 SGHRS and CDR2 YFSETQ. The CDR3 is 17 residues long. CDR3 region: CASSLAPNLNSYNEQFF. As DNA, the CDR3 is TGCGCCAGCAGCTTGGCTCCTAACCTAAACTCCTACAATGAGCAGTTCTTC.

The chain employs TRBV6-5 and TRBJ2-1; 10 bases line up with TRBD1. In germline, CDR1 is MNHEY, CDR2 SVGAGI. V was pared by 0 bases and J by 7 bases, with 6 bases of the junction left unmatched. The CDR3 runs 16 residues. Here the CDR3 DNA reads TGTGCCAGCAGTTACTCTCCGGGACAGGGGACAAATGAGCAGTTCTTC. This sequence encodes CASSYSPGQGTNEQFF.

As DNA, the CDR3 is TGTGCCAGCAGACCCAGCGGGGAAGATTACGAGCAGTACTTC. This codes for CASRPSGEDYEQYF. The gene calls are TRBV28 and TRBJ2-7; 7 positions match TRBD2. The CDR3 consists of 14 residues. Germline-derived CDR1 and CDR2 are MDHEN and SYDVKM. The V and J ends lost 6 bases and 4 bases, in that order; junction bases with no gene match: 9. Full variable domain (rest looked up from reference TRBV28 and TRBJ2-7): DVKVTQSSRYLVKRTGEKVFLECVQDMDHENMFWYRQDPGLGLRLIYFSYDVKMKEKGDIPEGYSVSREKKERFSLILESASTNQTSMYLCASRPSGEDYEQYFGPGTRLTVT.

The chain uses TRBV20-1 and TRBJ2-1; 9 bases are a match to TRBD1. Germline CDR1 and CDR2: DFQATT and SNEGSKA (reference sequence). The ends lost 6 bases at V and 8 bases at J; junction bases unmatched: 11. The CDR3 is 14 residues long. CDR3 nucleotide sequence: TGCAGTGCCCCAGGAGGGACAGGGTTAGATGAGCAGTTCTTC. Translation gives CSAPGGTGLDEQFF.

This sequence joins TRBV7-3 and TRBJ2-5; D possibly uses TRBD1 or TRBD2 (5 bases each). Trimming pared 5 bases from V and 11 bases from J, leaving 21 bases between. There are 14 residues in the CDR3. Germline CDR1 and CDR2: SGHTA and FQGTGA. CDR3 in DNA: TGTGCCAGCAGCCCTGGGGGACCGACTCCGGAGCAGTACTTC. Protein product: CASSPGGPTPEQYF.

This clonotype was seen only a few times. This sequence joins TRBV7-2 and TRBJ2-7; D remains unclear. Germline assignment: CDR1 SGHTA and CDR2 FQGNSA. CDR3 length equals 14 residues. Trimming cost V 5 bases and J 2 bases, with 13 bases left between them. The CDR3, as DNA: TGTGCCAGCAGCCCACTCCGGGCCCCCTACGAGCAGTACTTC. Its translation is CASSPLRAPYEQYF.

This clonotype has more than one count but fewer than ten. The chain links TRBV12-3 or TRBV12-4 to TRBJ2-5; D is ambiguous. V shed 6 bases and J shed 4 bases, with 12 bases lying between them. The CDR3 contains 13 residues. CDR3 amino acids: CASSTTDGETQYF. The CDR3 coding sequence is TGTGCCAGCAGCACCACTGATGGAGAGACCCAGTACTTC.

This clonotype came up a few times. V is TRBV7-2 and J is TRBJ2-2; D is perhaps TRBD2 (7 bases). The CDR3 covers 15 residues. The V end was cut by 7 bases, the J end by 1 base, with 13 bases between. Germline V gene data show CDR1 as SGHTA and CDR2 as FQGNSA. CDR3 loop: CASIPGGLNTGELFF. The CDR3 region has the DNA TGTGCCAGCATCCCCGGGGGGCTGAACACCGGGGAGCTGTTTTTT. Full variable domain (remainder filled in from reference TRBV7-2 and TRBJ2-2): GAGVSQSPSNKVTEKGKDVELRCDPISGHTALYWYRQSLGQGLEFLIYFQGNSAPDKSGLPSDRFSAERTGGSVSTLTIQRTQQEDSAVYLCASIPGGLNTGELFFGEGSRLTVL.

This clonotype was observed a handful of times. V usage is TRBV2 and J usage is TRBJ1-4; D uncertain. CDR3 size: 15 residues. CDR1 SNHLY and CDR2 FYNNEI come from the germline V gene. Deletions cut 6 bases from V and 8 bases from J, with 19 bases between. The CDR3 region is CASRLNGGLEEKLFF. The CDR3 coding sequence is TGTGCCAGCAGGCTAAATGGCGGGCTCGAAGAAAAACTGTTTTTT.

Note on this clonotype: An end of the junction differs from the germline gene, which may be a read error. This chain uses TRBV5-1 with TRBJ1-1; no clear D gene. Looked up from germline, CDR1 is SGHRS and CDR2 is YFSETQ. The CDR3 is made up of 14 amino acids. The CDR3 nucleotides are TGTGCCAGCAGCTTTGAAGGGCTGAACACTGAAGCTTTCTTT. Amino acids: CASSFEGLNTEAFF.